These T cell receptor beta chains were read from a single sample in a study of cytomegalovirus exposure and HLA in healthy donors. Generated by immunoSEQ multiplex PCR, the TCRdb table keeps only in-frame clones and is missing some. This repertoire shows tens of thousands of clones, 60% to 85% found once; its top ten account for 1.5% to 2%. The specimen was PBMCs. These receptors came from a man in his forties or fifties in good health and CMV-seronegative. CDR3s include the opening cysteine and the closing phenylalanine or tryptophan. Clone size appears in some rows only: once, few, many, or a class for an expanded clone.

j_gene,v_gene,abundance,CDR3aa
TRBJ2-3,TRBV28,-,CAILAGALSDTQYF
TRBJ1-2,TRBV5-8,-,CASSLEPTGVGYTF
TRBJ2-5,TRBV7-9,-,CASSSTGTEETQYF
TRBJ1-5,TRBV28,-,CASSLGTGGSQPQHF
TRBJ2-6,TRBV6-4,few,CASSDRAGDPNVLTF
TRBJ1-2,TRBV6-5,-,CASSYSLRSYGYTF
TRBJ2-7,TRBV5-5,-,CASSGVYLAGEQYF
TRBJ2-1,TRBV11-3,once,CASSPDRMTEQFF
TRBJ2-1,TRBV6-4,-,CATKVDSSGNEQFF
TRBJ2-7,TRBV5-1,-,CASSLLLAGDHEQYF
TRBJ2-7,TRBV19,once,CASSPWGGYEQYF
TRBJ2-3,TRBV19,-,CASLSGSPGDTQYF
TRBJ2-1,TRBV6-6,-,CASSYPPDRVNEQFF
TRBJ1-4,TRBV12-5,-,CASGSDRGGEKLFF
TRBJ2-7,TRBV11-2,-,CASSLRVGSYEQYF
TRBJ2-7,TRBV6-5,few,CASTSSYEQYF
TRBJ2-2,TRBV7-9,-,CASSFGFNTGELFF
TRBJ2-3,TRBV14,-,CASSQAGQGYTQYF
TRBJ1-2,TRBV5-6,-,CASSLLGGTGGVNGYTF
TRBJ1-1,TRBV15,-,CATSPRTEKTEAFF
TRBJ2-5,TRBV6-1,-,CASSERGNQETQYF
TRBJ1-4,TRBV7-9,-,CASTMRGGTNEKLFF
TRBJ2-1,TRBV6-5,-,CASSSPSGRADSEQFF
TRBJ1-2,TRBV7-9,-,CASASGWDYGYTF
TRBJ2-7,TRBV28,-,CASRLTSGNLGEQYF
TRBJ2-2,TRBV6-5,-,CASSYFTGDTGELFF
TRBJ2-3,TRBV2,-,CASSFGGGTDTQYF
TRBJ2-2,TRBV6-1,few,CASSHRAGELFF
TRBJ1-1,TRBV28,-,CASTIDRVAEAFF
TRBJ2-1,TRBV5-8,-,CASSEGQGAYNEQFF